This T cell receptor (beta chain) is drawn from a study of T cells after yellow fever vaccination (dated by TCRdb to between 2019 and 2020). Broadly, across the study: The SMART-Seq v4 Ultra Low Input RNA kit was used to prepare libraries from fractions with low cell numbers. Bulk TCR alpha and beta repertoires were sequenced longitudinally to track T-cell clones before and after primary and booster YFV17D yellow fever vaccination. Blood was collected at multiple timepoints before and after primary and secondary immunization, and bulk PBMC replicates and cell subsets were isolated. Two healthy male donors made up the cohort, one aged 18 to 30 years and the other aged 30 to 40 years. General conclusions and limits of the study: After the booster, most clones that had expanded after primary vaccination were detected again (nearly 97% of CD4 and under 90% of CD8), suggesting broad maintenance of memory. Because abundant contaminating clonotypes from the bulk population could be contained in FACS-sorted repertoires, computational filtering was required. A small share of clonotypes was detected in both CD4 and CD8 compartments, with the overlap likely arising from convergent recombination. The secondary T-cell response was found to be weaker but faster than the primary response, with a peak reached on day 5 rather than on day 15. Only a couple of donors were included in the study, so the extent to which the findings can be generalized is limited.

The treatment or condition label corresponds to: live attenuated yellow fever vaccine strain. PBMCs were isolated from peripheral blood using a standard Ficoll-Paque protocol. CD4 and CD8 T-cell fractions were isolated with Dynabeads CD4 and CD8 positive selection kits. RNA was extracted with TriZol from bulk PBMCs, CD4 and CD8 fractions, and dextramer-positive and dextramer-negative fractions. TCR cDNA was made using 5'RACE template switching, a step that added a universal primer site and unique molecular identifiers. Priming for cDNA synthesis came from both the TCR alpha and TCR beta constant segments. Two PCR steps were used to amplify libraries, with sample barcodes and sequencing adapters being added in the second step. Sequencing of libraries was performed on Illumina HiSeq 2500 (2x100 bp) or NovaSeq (2x150 bp). In the paper's pipeline: Demultiplexing of reads and collapsing into UMI consensus sequences were performed with MIGEC, and V(D)J alignment was carried out with MiXCR. Using edgeR on replicate PBMC samples, clonotypes were called vaccine-responding if FDR was below 0.01 and the log2 fold change was above 5 up to day 15. Bulk clonotypes were assigned CD4 or CD8 identity according to which sequenced CD4 or CD8 repertoire held them at higher abundance. TCRdb ran its own pipeline on the public reads, namely fastp trimming at Q25 and MiXCR clone calling, and kept in-frame beta chains. CDR3 protein sequences are deduplicated, and each keeps its most common genes and DNA. These V and J calls derive from TCRdb rather than the authors' analysis. In all, the sample holds under 300,000 distinct CDR3 sequences, and 10% to 15% of those were seen once. The ten largest clones capture 0.4% to 0.55% of the sample.

Counted from cysteine to phenylalanine, this CDR3 has 13 amino acids. Just the 39-base CDR3 DNA is kept, in frame starting at base 1. V loses 4 bases of germline sequence and J loses 4 bases, and the interval between the two ends is 10 bases. Per the germline V gene, LGHNA is the CDR1 and YSLEER is the CDR2. About this clonotype: The clone's antigen remains unknown. Per-base quality was not reported, and no clone a single base away is much larger than it.

The V gene is TRBV4-3 and the J gene is TRBJ1-2; no D segment can be confidently identified. The source of this sequence is a man younger than 40 who received the YFV17D yellow fever vaccine. The sample was CD4+ T cells sorted from PBMCs, taken 45 days after the yellow fever booster vaccination. The bases read TGCGCCAGCAGCCCTTCCCACGGCTATGGCTACACCTTC. It translates to CASSPSHGYGYTF.